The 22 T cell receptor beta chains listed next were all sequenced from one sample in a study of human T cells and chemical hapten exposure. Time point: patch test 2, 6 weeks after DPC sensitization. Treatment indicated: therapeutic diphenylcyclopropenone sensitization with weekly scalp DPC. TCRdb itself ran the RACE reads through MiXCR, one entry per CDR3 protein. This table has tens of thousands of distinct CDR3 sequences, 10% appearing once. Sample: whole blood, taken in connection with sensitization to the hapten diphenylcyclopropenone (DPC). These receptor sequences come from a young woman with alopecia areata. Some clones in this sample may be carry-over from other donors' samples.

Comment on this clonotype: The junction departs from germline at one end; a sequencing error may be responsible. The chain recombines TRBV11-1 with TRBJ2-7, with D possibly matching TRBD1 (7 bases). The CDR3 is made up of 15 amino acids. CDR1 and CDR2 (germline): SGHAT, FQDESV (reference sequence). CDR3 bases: TGTGCCAGCAGCTTCGCGCGGGACAGATTCTACGAGCAGCACTTC. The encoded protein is CASSFARDRFYEQHF.

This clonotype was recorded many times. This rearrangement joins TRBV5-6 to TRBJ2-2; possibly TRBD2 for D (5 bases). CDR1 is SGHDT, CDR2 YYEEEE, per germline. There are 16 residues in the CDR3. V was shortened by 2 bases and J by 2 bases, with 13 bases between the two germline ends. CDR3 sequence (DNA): TGTGCCAGCAGCTTCAAAGCGGACGATAACACCGGGGAGCTGTTTTTT. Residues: CASSFKADDNTGELFF.

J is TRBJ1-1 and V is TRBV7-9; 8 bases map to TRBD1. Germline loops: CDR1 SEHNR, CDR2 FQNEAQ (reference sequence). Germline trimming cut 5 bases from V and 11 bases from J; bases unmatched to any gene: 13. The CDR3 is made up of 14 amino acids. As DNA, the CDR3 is TGTGCCAGCAGCCCAAGAGTACAGGGGGAGGAGGCTTTCTTT. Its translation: CASSPRVQGEEAFF.

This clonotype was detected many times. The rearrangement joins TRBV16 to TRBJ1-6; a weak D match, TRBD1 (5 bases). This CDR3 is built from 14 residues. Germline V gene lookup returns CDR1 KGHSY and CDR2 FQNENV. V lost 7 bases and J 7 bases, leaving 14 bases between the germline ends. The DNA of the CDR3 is TGTGCCAGCACCCCGGCCGGGACCAATTCACCCCTCCACTTT. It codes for CASTPAGTNSPLHF.

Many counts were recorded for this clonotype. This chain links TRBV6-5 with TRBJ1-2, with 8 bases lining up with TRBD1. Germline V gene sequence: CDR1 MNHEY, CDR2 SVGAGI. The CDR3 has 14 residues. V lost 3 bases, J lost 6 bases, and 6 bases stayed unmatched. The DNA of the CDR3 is TGTGCCAGCAGTTATTCCGGACAGGGCCATGGCTACACCTTC. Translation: CASSYSGQGHGYTF.

CDR3 coding DNA: TGCAGCGCCGAAGGGGCCGCCTACAATGAGCAGTTCTTC. Translation: CSAEGAAYNEQFF. V usage is TRBV29-1 and J usage is TRBJ2-1; weak D call: TRBD1 (5 bases). Germline CDR1 is SQVTM and CDR2 is ANQGSEA. Trimming cost V 7 bases and J 2 bases, with 12 bases left between them. The CDR3 is 13 amino acids.

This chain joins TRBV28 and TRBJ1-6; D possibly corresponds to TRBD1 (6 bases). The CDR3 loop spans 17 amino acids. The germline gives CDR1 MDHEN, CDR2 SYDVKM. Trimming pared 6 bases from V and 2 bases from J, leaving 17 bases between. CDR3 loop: CASSPSRQATYNSPLHF. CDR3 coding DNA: TGTGCCAGCAGCCCTTCCCGACAGGCGACCTATAATTCACCCCTCCACTTT.

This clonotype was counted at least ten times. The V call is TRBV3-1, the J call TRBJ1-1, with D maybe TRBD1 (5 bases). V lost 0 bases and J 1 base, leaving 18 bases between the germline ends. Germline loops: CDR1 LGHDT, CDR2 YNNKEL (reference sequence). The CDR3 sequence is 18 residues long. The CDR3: CASSQDFGDSSTNTEAFF. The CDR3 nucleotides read TGTGCCAGCAGCCAAGATTTTGGCGACAGCTCAACGAACACTGAAGCTTTCTTT.

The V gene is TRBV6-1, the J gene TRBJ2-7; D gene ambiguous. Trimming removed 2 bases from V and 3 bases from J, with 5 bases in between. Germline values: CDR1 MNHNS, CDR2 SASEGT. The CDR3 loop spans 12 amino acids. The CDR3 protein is CASSERYYEQYF. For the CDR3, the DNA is TGTGCCAGCAGTGAACGATACTACGAGCAGTACTTC.

The CDR3 DNA follows: TGCAGTGCTATGGCATTATCGGGCTTGAGCAATCAGCCCCAGCATTTT. It encodes CSAMALSGLSNQPQHF. V and J are TRBV20-1 and TRBJ1-5; D gene uncertain. Germline lookup yields CDR1 DFQATT and CDR2 SNEGSKA (reference sequence). The V and J ends lost 4 bases and 1 base respectively, with 17 bases between them. The CDR3 sequence is 16 residues long.

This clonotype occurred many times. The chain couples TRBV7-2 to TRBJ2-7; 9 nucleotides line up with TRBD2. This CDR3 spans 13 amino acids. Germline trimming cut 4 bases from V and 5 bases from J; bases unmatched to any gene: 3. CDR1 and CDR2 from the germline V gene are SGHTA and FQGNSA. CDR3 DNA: TGTGCCAGCAGCTCACTAGCGGGCCACGAGCAGTACTTC. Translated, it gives CASSSLAGHEQYF.

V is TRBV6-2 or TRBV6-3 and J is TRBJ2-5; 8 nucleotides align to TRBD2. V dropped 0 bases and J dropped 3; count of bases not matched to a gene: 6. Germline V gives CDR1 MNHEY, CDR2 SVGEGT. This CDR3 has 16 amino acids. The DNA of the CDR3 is TGTGCCAGCAGTTACTCGTTGGCACTAGCGGAAGAGACCCAGTACTTC. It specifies CASSYSLALAEETQYF.

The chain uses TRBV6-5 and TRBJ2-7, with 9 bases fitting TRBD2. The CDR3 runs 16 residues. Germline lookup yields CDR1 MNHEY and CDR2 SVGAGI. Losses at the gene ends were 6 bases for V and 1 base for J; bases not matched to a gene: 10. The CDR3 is CASRKRGGRGSYEQYF. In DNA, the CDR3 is TGTGCCAGCAGGAAGAGAGGCGGGAGGGGGTCCTACGAGCAGTACTTC.

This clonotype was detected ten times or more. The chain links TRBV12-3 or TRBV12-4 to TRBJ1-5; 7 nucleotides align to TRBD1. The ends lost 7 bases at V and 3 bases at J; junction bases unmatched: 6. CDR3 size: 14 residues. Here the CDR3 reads CASTQGVVNQPQHF. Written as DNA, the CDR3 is TGTGCCAGCACCCAGGGGGTCGTCAATCAGCCCCAGCATTTT.

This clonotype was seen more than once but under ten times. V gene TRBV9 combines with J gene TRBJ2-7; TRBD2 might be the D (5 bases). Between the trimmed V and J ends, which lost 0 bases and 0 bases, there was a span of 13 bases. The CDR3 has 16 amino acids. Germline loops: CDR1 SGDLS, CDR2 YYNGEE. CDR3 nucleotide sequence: TGTGCCAGCAGCGTAGGAGGAGGCTCCCTCTCCTACGAGCAGTACTTC. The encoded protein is CASSVGGGSLSYEQYF.

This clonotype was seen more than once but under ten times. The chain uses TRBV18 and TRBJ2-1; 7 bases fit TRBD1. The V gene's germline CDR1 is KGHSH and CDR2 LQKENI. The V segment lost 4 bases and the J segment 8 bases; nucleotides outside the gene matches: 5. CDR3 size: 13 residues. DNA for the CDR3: TGTGCCAGCTCACGGGACAGAGCTTATGAGCAGTTCTTC. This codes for CASSRDRAYEQFF.

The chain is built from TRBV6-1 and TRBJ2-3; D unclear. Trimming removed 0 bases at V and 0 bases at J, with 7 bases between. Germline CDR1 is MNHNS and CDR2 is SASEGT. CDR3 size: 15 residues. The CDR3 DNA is TGTGCCAGCAGTGAAGCGTGGGCTAGCACAGATACGCAGTATTTT. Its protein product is CASSEAWASTDTQYF.

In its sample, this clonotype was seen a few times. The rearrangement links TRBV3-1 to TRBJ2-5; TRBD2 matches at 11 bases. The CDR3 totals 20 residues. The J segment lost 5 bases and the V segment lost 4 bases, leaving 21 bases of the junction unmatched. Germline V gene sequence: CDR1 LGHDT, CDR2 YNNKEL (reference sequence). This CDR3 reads CASSPRRLAGPMAAMETQYF. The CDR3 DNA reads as TGTGCCAGCAGCCCCCGGAGACTAGCGGGACCGATGGCCGCAATGGAGACCCAGTACTTC.

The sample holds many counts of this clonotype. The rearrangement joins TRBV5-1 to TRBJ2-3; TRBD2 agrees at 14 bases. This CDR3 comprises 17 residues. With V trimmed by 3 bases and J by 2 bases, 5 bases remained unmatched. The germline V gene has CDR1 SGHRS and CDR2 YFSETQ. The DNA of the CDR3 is TGCGCCAGCAGCTCCGGACTAGCGGGGGGCACCACAGATACGCAGTATTTT. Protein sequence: CASSSGLAGGTTDTQYF.

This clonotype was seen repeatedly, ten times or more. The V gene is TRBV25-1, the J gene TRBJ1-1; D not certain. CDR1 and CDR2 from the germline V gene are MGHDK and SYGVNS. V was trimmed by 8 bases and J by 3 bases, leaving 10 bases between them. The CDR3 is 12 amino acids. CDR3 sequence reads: CASGPLHTEAFF. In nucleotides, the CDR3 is TGTGCCAGCGGGCCACTTCACACTGAAGCTTTCTTT. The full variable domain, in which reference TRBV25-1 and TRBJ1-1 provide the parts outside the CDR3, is EADIYQTPRYLVIGTGKKITLECSQTMGHDKMYWYQQDPGMELHLIHYSYGVNSTEKGDLSSESTVSRIRTEHFPLTLESARPSHTSQYLCASGPLHTEAFFGQGTRLTVV.

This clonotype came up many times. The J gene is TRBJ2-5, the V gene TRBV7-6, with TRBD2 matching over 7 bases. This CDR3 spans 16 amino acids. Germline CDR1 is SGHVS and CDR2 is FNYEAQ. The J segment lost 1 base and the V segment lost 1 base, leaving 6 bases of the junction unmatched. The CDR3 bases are TGTGCCAGCAGCTTAGGGGCTAGCGGAAGCCAAGAGACCCAGTACTTC. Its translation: CASSLGASGSQETQYF. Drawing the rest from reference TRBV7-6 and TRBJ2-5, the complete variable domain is GAGVSQSPRYKVTKRGQDVALRCDPISGHVSLYWYRQALGQGPEFLTYFNYEAQQDKSGLPNDRFSAERPEGSISTLTIQRTEQRDSAMYRCASSLGASGSQETQYFGPGTRLLVL.

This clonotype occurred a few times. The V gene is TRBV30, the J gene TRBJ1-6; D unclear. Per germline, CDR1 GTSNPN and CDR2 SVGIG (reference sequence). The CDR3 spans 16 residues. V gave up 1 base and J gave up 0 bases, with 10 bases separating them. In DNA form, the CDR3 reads TGTGCCTGGAGTGATACCCAGAGCTCCTATAATTCACCCCTCCACTTT. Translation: CAWSDTQSSYNSPLHF.